The 14 T cell receptor beta chains presented below share a single source sample, sequenced in a study of patients and donors after allogeneic stem cell transplantation. Each CDR3 protein is one row after TCRdb ran MiXCR on the RT-PCR reads. This sample carries about 410,000 distinct CDR3 sequences, roughly 17% of them seen once, and the ten largest clones take less than 9.5%. Sequenced material: blood, either unsorted or a sorted T cell fraction (not recorded which). Receptors originate from a human donor who was either an allogeneic HSCT recipient or a stem cell or donor lymphocyte infusion donor (not recorded which). It is not recorded whose cells these are; they may come from a transplant donor.

This clonotype was counted only a few times. This chain uses TRBV5-4 with TRBJ2-1, with D unresolved. CDR3 length: 15 amino acids. V lost 4 bases and J lost 0, with 11 bases in between. Germline CDR1 is SGHNT and CDR2 is YYREEE (reference sequence). CDR3 in DNA: TGTGCCAGCAGCAAGTACCTCCCCTCCTACAATGAGCAGTTCTTC. It yields the protein CASSKYLPSYNEQFF.

This clonotype came up a few times. The V call is TRBV30, the J call TRBJ1-1; D is uncertain. Trimming stripped 2 bases from V and 1 base from J, with 8 bases between. CDR3 length: 13 amino acids. CDR1 is GTSNPN and CDR2 is SVGIG in the germline V gene (reference sequence). The CDR3 sequence: CAWSNGKNTEAFF. DNA of the CDR3: TGTGCCTGGAGTAATGGAAAGAACACTGAAGCTTTCTTT.

This clonotype was observed a handful of times. The chain couples TRBV5-4 to TRBJ2-6; a possible D gene is TRBD1 (5 bases). Trimming left V 1 base short and J 0 bases short, with 11 bases between. Germline V lookup: CDR1 SGHNT, CDR2 YYREEE (reference sequence). The CDR3 is 17 residues long. CDR3: CASSLLRQSSGANVLTF. DNA of the CDR3: TGTGCCAGCAGCTTGCTTCGACAGTCCTCTGGGGCCAACGTCCTGACTTTC.

The rearrangement links TRBV5-1 to TRBJ2-3, with D possibly being TRBD1 (5 bases). V dropped 6 bases and J dropped 6 bases, with 14 bases sitting between them. The CDR3 is made up of 13 amino acids. Germline CDR1 reads SGHRS; CDR2 reads YFSETQ. The CDR3 DNA reads as TGCGCCAGCAAGACGCAGGGTTTCGATACGCAGTATTTT. Its translation: CASKTQGFDTQYF.

V is TRBV12-3 or TRBV12-4 and J is TRBJ1-4, with TRBD1 matching 9 bases. The CDR3 length is 16 residues. Trimming removed 3 bases from V and 3 bases from J; junction bases left unmatched: 5. The CDR3 DNA follows: TGTGCCAGCAGTTTCCGGACAGGGGTTGCTAATGAAAAACTGTTTTTT. Translated: CASSFRTGVANEKLFF.

This clonotype was observed many times. The chain is built from TRBV5-1 and TRBJ1-1; 11 nucleotides line up with TRBD1. The germline gives CDR1 SGHRS, CDR2 YFSETQ. CDR3 size: 15 residues. The V segment lost 0 bases and the J segment 4 bases; nucleotides outside the gene matches: 2. CDR3 residues: CASSLEGTGGTEAFF. The CDR3 coding sequence is TGCGCCAGCAGCTTGGAAGGGACAGGGGGCACTGAAGCTTTCTTT.

This clonotype was picked up a small number of times. The rearrangement links TRBV6-1 to TRBJ2-5; the D gene is possibly TRBD1 (6 bases). This CDR3 spans 13 amino acids. V lost 0 bases to trimming and J lost 10 bases, with 12 bases between them. Germline assignment: CDR1 MNHNS and CDR2 SASEGT. CDR3 nucleotide sequence: TGTGCCAGCAGTGAAGCGCTTCAGGGGTACCAGTACTTC. Its translation: CASSEALQGYQYF.

This clonotype turned up a few times. The chain carries TRBV19 and TRBJ2-5; 7 positions match TRBD1. The CDR3 has 15 residues. Germline V lookup: CDR1 LNHDA, CDR2 SQIVND (reference sequence). With V trimmed by 3 bases and J by 4 bases, 8 bases remained unmatched. The CDR3 coding sequence is TGTGCCAGTAGTATGAGACAGGGCCGCGGAGAGACCCAGTACTTC. This encodes CASSMRQGRGETQYF. Drawing the rest from reference TRBV19 and TRBJ2-5, the complete variable domain is DGGITQSPKYLFRKEGQNVTLSCEQNLNHDAMYWYRQDPGQGLRLIYYSQIVNDFQKGDIAEGYSVSREKKESFPLTVTSAQKNPTAFYLCASSMRQGRGETQYFGPGTRLLVL.

V gene TRBV10-3 combines with J gene TRBJ2-5; a weak D match, TRBD2 (6 bases). Trimming cost V 0 bases and J 5 bases, with 10 bases left between them. The germline gives CDR1 ENHRY, CDR2 SYGVKD. There are 14 residues in the CDR3. CDR3 coding DNA: TGTGCCATCAGTGAGTCGGAGCGGGCCGAGACCCAGTACTTC. Residues: CAISESERAETQYF.

This clonotype was detected a few times. This chain uses TRBV6-1 with TRBJ2-7; a possible D gene is TRBD1 (6 bases). CDR3 length equals 14 residues. Germline lookup yields CDR1 MNHNS and CDR2 SASEGT. V lost 7 bases to trimming and J lost 0 bases, with 13 bases between them. The CDR3 loop reads CASTPKQGSYEQYF. The DNA for the CDR3 is TGTGCCAGCACCCCGAAACAGGGCTCCTACGAGCAGTACTTC.

A few counts support this clonotype. The rearrangement joins TRBV20-1 to TRBJ2-2; TRBD1 might be the D (6 bases). Trimming stripped 3 bases from V and 1 base from J, with 12 bases between. This CDR3 contains 15 residues. Per the germline V gene, CDR1 is DFQATT and CDR2 is SNEGSKA (reference sequence). The CDR3 region is CSASSGQQNTGELFF. DNA for the CDR3: TGCAGTGCTAGTTCGGGACAACAGAACACCGGGGAGCTGTTTTTT.

This clonotype was observed a handful of times. The chain has TRBV12-3 or TRBV12-4 and TRBJ1-1; no reliable D call. The CDR3 runs to 15 residues. Trimming shortened V by 3 bases and J by 0 bases, and 11 bases separated the two germline ends. As DNA, the CDR3 is TGTGCCAGCAGTTTCAACCCGGGGTTGAACACTGAAGCTTTCTTT. This encodes CASSFNPGLNTEAFF.

The chain uses TRBV20-1 and TRBJ1-2; the D is unclear. The CDR3 has 11 amino acids. Trimming took off 1 base at V and 8 bases at J, with 8 bases between the two ends. The V gene's germline CDR1 is DFQATT and CDR2 SNEGSKA (reference sequence). The CDR3: CSARGHKGYTF. The CDR3 DNA reads as TGCAGTGCTAGAGGTCACAAAGGCTACACCTTC.

The chain is built from TRBV11-1 and TRBJ1-1; no firm D call. The length of the CDR3 is 22 residues. V shed 0 bases and J shed 0 bases, with 29 bases lying between them. Germline CDR1 SGHAT, CDR2 FQDESV (reference sequence). The CDR3 sequence is CASSLASASAATDLVMNTEAFF. CDR3 nucleotides: TGTGCCAGCAGCTTAGCGTCAGCCTCAGCCGCTACCGATTTAGTCATGAACACTGAAGCTTTCTTT. Complete variable domain (other parts from reference TRBV11-1 and TRBJ1-1): EAEVAQSPRYKITEKSQAVAFWCDPISGHATLYWYRQILGQGPELLVQFQDESVVDDSQLPKDRFSAERLKGVDSTLKIQPAELGDSAMYLCASSLASASAATDLVMNTEAFFGQGTRLTVV.